This T cell receptor beta chain was recovered during a study of shared clonotypes between healthy human individuals. This clone has at least ten counts. Other DNA sequences from this sample encode an identical CDR3 as well. The protocol was immunoSEQ multiplex PCR, while the TCRdb copy is restricted to in-frame clones and leaves out a portion. The table lists 490,000 or so clones, approximately 79% of them singletons. Germline V gene data show CDR1 as SGHDT and CDR2 as YYEEEE. The CDR3 contains 16 residues. V shed 5 bases and J shed 4 bases, with 19 bases lying between them. The chain is built from TRBV5-6 and TRBJ2-1; no definite D call. This TCR was sampled from a woman aged 40-49 years in good health. Some clones in this sample may be carry-over from other donors' samples. The sample consisted of PBMCs. The CDR3 DNA reads TGTGCCAGCAGACCTGAGCTTGGGCTTGGTTACAATGAGCAGTTCTTC. Amino acid sequence: CASRPELGLGYNEQFF.